This T cell receptor beta chain was sequenced for a study of metastatic and nonmetastatic thyroid tumors. At the level of the study: Malignant thyroid and benign thyroid patients provided blood and tumor or nodule tissue whose repertoires were compared. Study outcomes and limitations: Benign nodules were reported to have significantly lower TCR beta diversity than malignant thyroid tumors, in blood and tumor.

This clone was observed at least ten times. Its antigen is currently unknown. All patients reached thyroid surgery having received no treatment beforehand. TCRdb re-analyzed the PCR reads using MiXCR. There are more than 35,000 clones in the sample; approximately 18% occur only once, and 5.5% to 7% lies in the top ten. CDR3 length: 14 residues. V lost 0 bases to trimming and J lost 10 bases; unmatched junction nucleotides: 5. The germline gives CDR1 LGHDT, CDR2 YNNKEL (reference sequence). The rearrangement joins TRBV3-1 to TRBJ2-1, with 8 bases that match TRBD1. The sample was blood. This TCR was sampled from a male donor with papillary thyroid cancer or a benign thyroid nodule (not recorded which). Some clones in this sample may be carry-over from other donors' samples. CDR3 DNA: TGTGCCAGCAGCCAAGACAGGGGGCGGCGGGAGCAGTTCTTC. This codes for CASSQDRGRREQFF.